This T cell receptor beta chain is drawn from a study of breast tumors, draining lymph nodes, adjacent tissues (dated by TCRdb to 2016 to 2017). For context, the study as a whole: TCR beta repertoires were compared across tumor, adjacent nontumor tissue and axillary lymph nodes obtained from breast cancer patients. The study aimed to assess the relationships and possible T-cell exchange between tumor, surrounding tissue and draining lymph node repertoires in human breast cancer.

Trimming removed 5 bases from V and 5 bases from J, leaving 12 bases between the germline ends. Including the terminal cysteine and phenylalanine, the CDR3 comprises 14 residues. Just CDR3 DNA is preserved here, 42 bases in frame from base 1. The germline V gene supplies CDR1 MDHEN and CDR2 SYDVKM. The lymph node samples were taken from the axillary draining lymph nodes of breast cancer patients. In its sample, this clonotype was seen many times. This clone's antigen is unknown. No quality values exist for individual bases; no much larger clone is one base distant. The sequencer listed for this sample is Illumina HiSeq 2000. Multiplex PCR amplification was used to generate the TCR beta chain libraries. High-throughput sequencing was used to analyze the amplified TCR beta chain products. TCRdb trimmed public reads at Q25 via fastp, called clones via MiXCR and kept in-frame beta chains. For every CDR3 protein sequence, its rows merge into one entry that carries the most common genes and DNA. Within this sample are about 170,000 distinct CDR3 sequences, with approximately 33% of them counted one time only. The ten largest clones add up to 3.8% of the sample.

Summary of the overall study and its limitations: Tumor T-cell repertoires showed less diversity than lymph node repertoires and more diversity than nontumor tissue repertoires, and tumor T-cell repertoires showed preferential V and J gene usage. Tumor and nontumor tissue repertoires were significantly more similar in luminal-like than in basal-like breast cancer. The conclusion that tumor T cells originate in lymph nodes was framed as consistent with a hypothesis rather than directly demonstrated. A scenario in which most tumor T cells derive from the lymph node and then expand within tumor tissue was judged to be consistent with the data.

This TCR was recovered from a female donor with breast cancer. Some clones in this sample may be carry-over from other donors' samples. The V and J genes are TRBV28 and TRBJ1-4; the D gene remains uncertain. Sequenced input: axillary lymph node tissue. The DNA sequence is given as TGTGCCAGCAGTACGCGACTGGGAAATGAAAAACTGTTTTTT. Translation gives CASSTRLGNEKLFF.